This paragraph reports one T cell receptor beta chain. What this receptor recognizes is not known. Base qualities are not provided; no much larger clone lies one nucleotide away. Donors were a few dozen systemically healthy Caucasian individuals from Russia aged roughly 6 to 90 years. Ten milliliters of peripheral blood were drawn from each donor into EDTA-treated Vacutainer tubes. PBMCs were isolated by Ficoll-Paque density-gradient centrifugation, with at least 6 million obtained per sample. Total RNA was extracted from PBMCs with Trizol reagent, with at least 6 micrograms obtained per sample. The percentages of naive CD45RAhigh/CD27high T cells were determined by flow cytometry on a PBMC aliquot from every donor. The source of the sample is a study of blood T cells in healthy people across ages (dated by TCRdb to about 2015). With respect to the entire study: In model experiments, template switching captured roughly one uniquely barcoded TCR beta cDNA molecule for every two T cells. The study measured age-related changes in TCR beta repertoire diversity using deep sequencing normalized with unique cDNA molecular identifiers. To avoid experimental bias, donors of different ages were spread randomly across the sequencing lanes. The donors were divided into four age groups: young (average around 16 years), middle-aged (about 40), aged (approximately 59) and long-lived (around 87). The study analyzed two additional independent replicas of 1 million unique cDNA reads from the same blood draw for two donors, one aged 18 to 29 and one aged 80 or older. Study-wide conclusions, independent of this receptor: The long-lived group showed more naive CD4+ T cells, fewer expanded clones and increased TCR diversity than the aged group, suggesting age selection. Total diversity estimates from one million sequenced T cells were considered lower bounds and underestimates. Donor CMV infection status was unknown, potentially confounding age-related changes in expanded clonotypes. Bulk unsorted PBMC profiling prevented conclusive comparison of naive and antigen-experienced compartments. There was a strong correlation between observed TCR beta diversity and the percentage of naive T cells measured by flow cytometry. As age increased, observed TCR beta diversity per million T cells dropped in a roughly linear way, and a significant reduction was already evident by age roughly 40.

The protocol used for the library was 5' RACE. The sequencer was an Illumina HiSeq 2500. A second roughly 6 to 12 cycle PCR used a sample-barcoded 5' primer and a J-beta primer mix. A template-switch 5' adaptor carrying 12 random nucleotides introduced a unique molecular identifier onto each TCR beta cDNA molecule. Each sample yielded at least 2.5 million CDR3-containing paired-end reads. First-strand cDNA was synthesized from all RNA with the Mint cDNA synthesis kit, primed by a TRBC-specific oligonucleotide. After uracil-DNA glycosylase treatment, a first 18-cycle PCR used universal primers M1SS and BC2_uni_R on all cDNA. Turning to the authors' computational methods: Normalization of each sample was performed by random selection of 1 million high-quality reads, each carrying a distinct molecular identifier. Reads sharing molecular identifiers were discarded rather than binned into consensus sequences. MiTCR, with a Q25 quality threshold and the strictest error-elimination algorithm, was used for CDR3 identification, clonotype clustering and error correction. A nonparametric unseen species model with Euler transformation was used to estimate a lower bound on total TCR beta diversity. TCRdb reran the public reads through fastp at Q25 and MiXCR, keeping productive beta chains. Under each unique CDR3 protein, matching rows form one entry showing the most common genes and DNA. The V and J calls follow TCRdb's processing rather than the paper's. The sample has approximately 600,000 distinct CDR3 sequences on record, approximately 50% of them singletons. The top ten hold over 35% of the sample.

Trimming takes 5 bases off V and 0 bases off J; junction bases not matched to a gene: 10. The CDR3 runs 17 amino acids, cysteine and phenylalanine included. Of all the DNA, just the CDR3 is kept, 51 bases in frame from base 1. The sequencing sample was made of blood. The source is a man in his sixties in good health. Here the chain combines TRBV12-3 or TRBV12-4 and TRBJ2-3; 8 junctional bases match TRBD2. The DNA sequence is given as TGTGCCAGCAGTACCGGCCGACTAGCGCGGAGCACAGATACGCAGTATTTT. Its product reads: CASSTGRLARSTDTQYF.